This T cell receptor beta chain was recorded in a study of prognosis after radiotherapy for stage I lung cancer. As for the study in general: After radiotherapy, under 19 showed no significant progression while a few developed distant metastases (median around 7 months).

By frequency in the sample, this clonotype is medium-sized. The CDR3 has 16 residues. V lost 1 base and J 0 bases, leaving 10 bases between the germline ends. The germline gives CDR1 SGHAT, CDR2 FQNNGV. Two-round multiplex PCR, the amplification method, yielded TCR beta CDR3 from genomic DNA. With primers specific to each TRBV and TRBJ gene, the first-round PCR was performed. Using its own MiXCR run on the multiplex PCR reads, TCRdb lists one record per CDR3 protein. In the table there are around 23,000 distinct CDR3 sequences, roughly 43% of which are singletons. The sample in question was PBMCs, obtained before or after stereotactic body radiation therapy (not recorded which). This sequence was found in a donor over 45 with non-small cell lung cancer. The J gene is TRBJ1-3, the V gene TRBV11-2; D not resolved. CDR3 amino acids: CASSLVPGDSGNTIYF. CDR3 coding DNA: TGTGCCAGCAGCTTAGTTCCGGGCGACTCTGGAAACACCATATATTTT.